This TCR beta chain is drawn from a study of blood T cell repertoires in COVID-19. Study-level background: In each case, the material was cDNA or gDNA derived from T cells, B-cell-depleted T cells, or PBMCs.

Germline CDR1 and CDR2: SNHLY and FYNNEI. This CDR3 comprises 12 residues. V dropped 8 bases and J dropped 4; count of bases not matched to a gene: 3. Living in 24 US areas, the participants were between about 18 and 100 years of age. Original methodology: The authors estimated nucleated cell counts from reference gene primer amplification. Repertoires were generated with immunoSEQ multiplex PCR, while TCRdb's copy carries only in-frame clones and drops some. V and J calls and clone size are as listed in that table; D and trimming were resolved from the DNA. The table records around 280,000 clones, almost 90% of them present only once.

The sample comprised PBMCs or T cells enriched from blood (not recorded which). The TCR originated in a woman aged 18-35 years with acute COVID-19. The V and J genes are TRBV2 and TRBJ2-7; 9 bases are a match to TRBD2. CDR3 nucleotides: TGTGCCAGCGGGCTAGCGGGGTACGAGCAGTACTTC. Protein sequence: CASGLAGYEQYF.